The next 14 T cell receptor beta chains were all read from a single sample in a study of post-analysis software for immune sequencing data. Study outcomes and limitations: Five TRBV segments, including TRBV5-6, TRBV5-1 and TRBV20-1, were more frequent in patients than controls.

Unique-molecular-identifier-tagged TCR beta cDNA libraries were used. TCRdb reprocessed the PCR reads with MiXCR, giving one entry per CDR3 protein. This sample has over 700,000 distinct CDR3 sequences, with roughly 30% found just once. The antigens these receptors bind are not known. Sequencing was performed on blood. Receptor source: a girl between 5 and 17 years old with multiple sclerosis.

This clonotype occurred a few times. J is TRBJ2-1 and V is TRBV29-1; D is undetermined. This CDR3 region has 14 residues. The germline CDR1 and CDR2 sequences are SQVTM and ANQGSEA. The V and J ends lost 6 bases and 0 bases respectively, with 12 bases between them. As DNA, the CDR3 is TGCAGCGTCCTCAGAGATATCTCCTACAATGAGCAGTTCTTC. Its translation is CSVLRDISYNEQFF.

V is TRBV29-1 and J is TRBJ2-3; D may be TRBD2 (6 bases). This CDR3 has 15 amino acids. With 4 bases removed from V and 3 bases from J, the gap between germline ends came to 17 bases. Germline CDR1 reads SQVTM; CDR2 reads ANQGSEA. CDR3 nucleotide sequence: TGCAGCGTTGGGGGAGGTTTGGTAGTTACAGATACGCAGTATTTT. Amino acid sequence: CSVGGGLVVTDTQYF.

This clonotype turned up a few times. V and J are TRBV7-2 and TRBJ2-1; 7 bases agree with TRBD2. The CDR3 is made up of 15 amino acids. V trimming: 0 bases; J trimming: 5 bases; junction bases outside the gene matches: 4. Germline loops: CDR1 SGHTA, CDR2 FQGNSA. CDR3 sequence reads: CASSLAGGTDNEQFF. For the CDR3, the DNA is TGTGCCAGCAGCTTAGCGGGGGGGACGGACAATGAGCAGTTCTTC.

A remark on this clonotype: Just one base apart from a much larger clone, this may be a read error. The V gene is TRBV6-6, the J gene TRBJ2-3, with TRBD1 identical over 9 bases. V was clipped by 7 bases and J by 1 base; unmatched bases: 3. From germline, CDR1 is MNHNY and CDR2 SVGAGI (reference sequence). This CDR3 has 14 residues. The CDR3: CASIRQGGTDTQYF. CDR3 sequence (DNA): TGTGCCAGCATAAGACAGGGGGGCACAGATACGCAGTATTTT.

The chain couples TRBV18 to TRBJ2-7, with TRBD1 matching 7 bases. V shed 3 bases and J 5 bases; nucleotides not matched to a gene: 7. Germline CDR1 reads KGHSH; CDR2 reads LQKENI. The CDR3 consists of 14 residues. The CDR3 sequence is CASSPPDRRHEQYF. CDR3 coding DNA: TGTGCCAGCTCACCGCCGGACAGGCGACACGAGCAGTACTTC. Filled out from reference TRBV18 and TRBJ2-7, the complete variable domain reads NAGVMQNPRHLVRRRGQEARLRCSPMKGHSHVYWYRQLPEEGLKFMVYLQKENIIDESGMPKERFSAEFPKEGPSILRIQQVVRGDSAAYFCASSPPDRRHEQYFGPGTRLTVT.

This rearrangement joins TRBV12-3 or TRBV12-4 to TRBJ2-5; the D is unclear. The ends were cut back, 2 bases at V and 5 bases at J, with 9 bases in the middle. The CDR3 is 13 amino acids. CDR3 DNA sequence: TGTGCCAGCAGTTTAATCGATTGGGAGACCCAGTACTTC. Translating it yields CASSLIDWETQYF.

The rearrangement joins TRBV28 to TRBJ1-2, with 8 bases aligning to TRBD1. The V and J ends lost 5 bases and 2 bases, in that order; junction bases with no gene match: 4. Germline values: CDR1 MDHEN, CDR2 SYDVKM. The CDR3 extends over 14 amino acids. CDR3 bases: TGTGCCAGCAGTAGAAGGACAGGGAACTATGGCTACACCTTC. It translates to CASSRRTGNYGYTF.

The V call is TRBV5-1, the J call TRBJ2-4, with 7 bases aligning to TRBD2. The closer fit of TRBJ2-5 to the DNA end suggests the J call may be wrong. Germline assignment: CDR1 SGHRS and CDR2 YFSETQ. This CDR3 has 15 amino acids. The DNA of the CDR3 is TGCGCCAGCAGCTTGGCTAGCTCCGGGGGGGAGACCCAGTACTTC. Translated: CASSLASSGGETQYF.

The chain links TRBV12-3 or TRBV12-4 to TRBJ2-5; no definite D call. This CDR3 has 14 amino acids. V shed 5 bases and J shed 1 base, with 11 bases lying between them. The chain's CDR3 is CASSRRTTQETQYF. As DNA, the CDR3 is TGTGCCAGCAGTCGCCGGACCACCCAAGAGACCCAGTACTTC.

J is TRBJ2-3 and V is TRBV5-6; 7 bases line up with TRBD2. Trimming cost V 1 base and J 6 bases; bases outside gene matches: 11. Looked up from germline, CDR1 is SGHDT and CDR2 is YYEEEE. This CDR3 is 16 amino acids long. The chain's CDR3 is CASSLKASGWGDTQYF. DNA of the CDR3: TGTGCCAGCAGCTTGAAGGCTAGCGGTTGGGGGGATACGCAGTATTTT.

The chain links TRBV7-2 to TRBJ2-3, with D possibly being TRBD1 (5 bases). V was shortened by 3 bases and J by 3 bases, with 13 bases between the two germline ends. Per the germline V gene, CDR1 is SGHTA and CDR2 is FQGNSA. The CDR3 covers 15 residues. Written as DNA, the CDR3 is TGTGCCAGCAGCTTCTCAGGGTTTGGGACAGATACGCAGTATTTT. Translation: CASSFSGFGTDTQYF.

The rearrangement uses TRBV20-1 and TRBJ2-7; the match to TRBD2 covers 7 bases. V gave up 0 bases and J gave up 3 bases; unmatched junction bases: 11. Per the germline V gene, CDR1 is DFQATT and CDR2 is SNEGSKA (reference sequence). CDR3 length: 16 residues. This chain's CDR3 is CSARESRAGAFYEQYF. The CDR3 region has the DNA TGCAGTGCTAGAGAAAGCAGGGCGGGAGCGTTCTACGAGCAGTACTTC.

This clonotype was seen only a few times. This chain uses TRBV6-5 with TRBJ1-4; possible D gene TRBD1, 6 bases. In germline, CDR1 is MNHEY, CDR2 SVGAGI. The ends were cut back, 0 bases at V and 7 bases at J, with 12 bases in the middle. This CDR3 is built from 15 residues. CDR3 sequence (DNA): TGTGCCAGCAGTTACTCTGGGGGGCATGTTGAAAAACTGTTTTTT. This gives the protein CASSYSGGHVEKLFF.

This clonotype has only a few counts. The rearrangement uses TRBV20-1 and TRBJ2-7; D possibly uses TRBD1 or TRBD2 (6 bases each). This CDR3 contains 13 residues. V shed 5 bases and J shed 2 bases, with 13 bases lying between them. Per the germline V gene, CDR1 is DFQATT and CDR2 is SNEGSKA (reference sequence). The CDR3 sequence is CSAPRGPTYEQYF. The CDR3 region has the DNA TGCAGTGCTCCTCGGGGGCCTACCTACGAGCAGTACTTC.